The source of this TCR beta chain is a study of cytomegalovirus exposure and HLA in healthy donors. As regards this clone: Its specificity is not known.

The PCR employed 60 Vbeta primers together with 13 Jbeta primers. In the original analysis: An analysis that came later counted roughly 80 million unique TCR beta chains, approximately 9.9 million shared. TCRdb keeps only in-frame clones here, not all; method: immunoSEQ multiplex PCR. V, J and clone size are those of that table, while D and trimming were read from the DNA. The table shows approximately 290,000 clones, with over 70% occurring only once. Each donor's status was that of a healthy bone marrow donor. General study results and limits: Association of under 20,000 TCR beta sequences with HLA alleles was found at 0.05 false discovery rate in a later analysis. Per a prior analysis, the majority of TCR beta V segments were productive roughly 87% or roughly 30% of the time.

This CDR3 spans 17 amino acids. The germline V gene has CDR1 MNHEY and CDR2 SMNVEV (reference sequence). V lost 5 bases and J lost 2; bases outside the gene matches: 12. The rearrangement links TRBV27 to TRBJ1-5, with TRBD1 identical over 7 bases. The sample consisted of PBMCs. This receptor was taken from a girl aged 2 to 9 in good health and CMV-seronegative. CDR3 DNA sequence: TGTGCCAGCAGTAGGGACAGACATAGTAAGGGCAATCAGCCCCAGCATTTT. Protein product: CASSRDRHSKGNQPQHF.